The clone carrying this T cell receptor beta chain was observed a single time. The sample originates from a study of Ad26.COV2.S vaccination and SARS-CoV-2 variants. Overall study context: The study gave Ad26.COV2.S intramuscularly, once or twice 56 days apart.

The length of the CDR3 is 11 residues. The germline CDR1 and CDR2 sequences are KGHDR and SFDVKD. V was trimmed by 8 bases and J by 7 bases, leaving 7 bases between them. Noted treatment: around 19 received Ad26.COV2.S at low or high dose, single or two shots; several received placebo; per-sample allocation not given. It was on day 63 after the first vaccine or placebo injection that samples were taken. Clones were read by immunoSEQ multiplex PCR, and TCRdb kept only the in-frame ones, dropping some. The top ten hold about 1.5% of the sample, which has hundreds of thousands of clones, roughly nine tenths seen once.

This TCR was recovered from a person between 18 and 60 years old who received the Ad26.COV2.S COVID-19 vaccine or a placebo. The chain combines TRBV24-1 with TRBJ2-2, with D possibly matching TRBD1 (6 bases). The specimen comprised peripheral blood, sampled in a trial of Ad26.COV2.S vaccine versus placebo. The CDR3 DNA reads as TGTGCCACCACAGGGGACGGGGAGCTGTTTTTT. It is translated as CATTGDGELFF.